These 22 T cell receptor beta chains share one sample of origin, sequenced in a study of blood T cell repertoires in COVID-19. Produced via immunoSEQ multiplex PCR; TCRdb's table is partial and in-frame only. The table has approximately 490,000 clones, about 90% seen once. The source material was PBMCs or T cells enriched from blood (not recorded which). The receptors were gathered from a woman aged 18-35 years who had recovered from COVID-19.

This clone was recorded once. V usage is TRBV5-6 and J usage is TRBJ2-7; D perhaps matches TRBD1 (5 bases). The CDR3 runs 14 residues. Germline CDR1 SGHDT, CDR2 YYEEEE. Trimming pared 0 bases from V and 5 bases from J, leaving 12 bases between. The CDR3 coding sequence is TGTGCCAGCAGCTTGGTGGCAGGGCCCGACGAGCAGTACTTC. The encoded protein is CASSLVAGPDEQYF.

This sequence joins TRBV5-1 and TRBJ1-6; D may be TRBD1 (6 bases). The CDR3 spans 15 residues. Trimming cost V 0 bases and J 5 bases, with 9 bases left between them. Germline V CDR1 and CDR2: SGHRS, YFSETQ. CDR3 nucleotides: TGCGCCAGCAGCTTGGAGGGGGTGAATAATTCACCCCTCCACTTT. It codes for CASSLEGVNNSPLHF.

This chain uses TRBV6-5 with TRBJ2-1; D perhaps matches TRBD2 (5 bases). CDR1 is MNHEY, CDR2 SVGAGI, per germline. V was clipped by 4 bases and J by 10 bases, with 11 bases between them. CDR3 length equals 12 residues. CDR3 loop: CASSWGVGEQFF. The CDR3 DNA is TGTGCCAGCAGTTGGGGAGTGGGGGAGCAGTTCTTC.

J is TRBJ1-1 and V is TRBV2; the D is unclear. Germline assignment: CDR1 SNHLY and CDR2 FYNNEI. Trimming cost V 3 bases and J 1 base, with 6 bases left between them. The CDR3 runs to 13 residues. The CDR3 nucleotides are TGTGCCAGCAGTGACCAGGCGAACACTGAAGCTTTCTTT. Protein sequence: CASSDQANTEAFF.

The chain recombines TRBV12-5 with TRBJ2-6; tentatively, D is TRBD1 (6 bases). Germline V gives CDR1 LGHNT, CDR2 FRNRAP. The CDR3 runs to 17 residues. Trimming stripped 1 base from V and 0 bases from J, with 10 bases between. CDR3: CASGLATGSSGANVLTF. The CDR3 DNA sequence: TGTGCTAGTGGTTTGGCAACAGGGAGCTCTGGGGCCAACGTCCTGACTTTC.

This clone has more than one count but fewer than ten. The chain links TRBV30 to TRBJ1-1; no firm D call. The CDR3 covers 13 residues. V was pared by 0 bases and J by 3 bases, with 8 bases between. Germline V lookup: CDR1 GTSNPN, CDR2 SVGIG (reference sequence). CDR3 nucleotide sequence: TGTGCCTGGAGTGTCGGGAAACACACTGAAGCTTTCTTT. It translates to CAWSVGKHTEAFF. Variable domain in full (rest from reference TRBV30 and TRBJ1-1): SQTIHQWPATLVQPVGSPLSLECTVEGTSNPNLYWYRQAAGRGLQLLFYSVGIGQISSEVPQNLSASRPQDRQFILSSKKLLLSDSGFYLCAWSVGKHTEAFFGQGTRLTVV.

For the CDR3, the DNA is TGTGCCAGCAGCTTAGTTGTACAAGGGGGCACTGAAGCTTTCTTT. The encoded protein is CASSLVVQGGTEAFF. V and J are TRBV11-2 and TRBJ1-1; a possible D gene is TRBD1 (6 bases). The germline gives CDR1 SGHAT, CDR2 FQNNGV. V was pared by 1 base and J by 4 bases, with 13 bases between. The CDR3 has 15 amino acids.

This clone showed up just a few times. The chain links TRBV4-1 to TRBJ1-2, with D unclear. The V end was cut by 2 bases, the J end by 6 bases, with 22 bases between. Looked up from germline, CDR1 is MGHRA and CDR2 is YSYEKL. This CDR3 spans 17 amino acids. CDR3 sequence: CASSQSSVQARGNGYTF. For the CDR3, the DNA is TGCGCCAGCAGCCAATCATCGGTTCAAGCCCGCGGGAATGGCTACACCTTC.

The rearrangement joins TRBV7-2 to TRBJ2-3; tentatively, D is TRBD1 (6 bases). The V gene lost 5 bases and the J gene lost 4 bases, with 10 bases spanning the gap. Germline CDR1 and CDR2: SGHTA and FQGNSA. CDR3 size: 13 residues. CDR3 coding DNA: TGTGCCAGCAGCGGGGGCCGCGCAGATACGCAGTATTTT. As protein: CASSGGRADTQYF.

The chain employs TRBV6-5 and TRBJ2-5; D perhaps matches TRBD1 (7 bases). Germline CDR1 reads MNHEY; CDR2 reads SVGAGI. Trimming left V 2 bases short and J 2 bases short, with 12 bases between. The CDR3 runs to 15 residues. CDR3 sequence reads: CASSYGQGGQETQYF. In DNA, the CDR3 is TGTGCCAGCAGTTACGGGCAGGGGGGACAAGAGACCCAGTACTTC.

The genes are TRBV6-5 and TRBJ1-2; a weak D match, TRBD1 (5 bases). The CDR3 totals 15 residues. V lost 6 bases and J 2 bases, leaving 16 bases between the germline ends. Germline assignment: CDR1 MNHEY and CDR2 SVGAGI. The CDR3 loop reads CASSRVGLTNYGYTF. CDR3 sequence (DNA): TGTGCCAGCAGCCGGGTGGGACTCACGAACTATGGCTACACCTTC.

The chain joins TRBV2 to TRBJ2-2; 10 bases agree with TRBD2. V shed 3 bases, J shed 1 base, and the junction held 8 bases outside the gene matches. Germline V CDR1 and CDR2: SNHLY, FYNNEI. CDR3 length equals 18 residues. The DNA of the CDR3 is TGTGCCAGCAGTGAGGAGCTAGCGGGGGATATGAACACCGGGGAGCTGTTTTTT. It codes for CASSEELAGDMNTGELFF.

This chain joins TRBV7-9 and TRBJ2-5; D gene ambiguous. Germline-derived CDR1 and CDR2 are SEHNR and FQNEAQ (reference sequence). The CDR3 loop spans 14 amino acids. The V and J ends lost 0 bases and 3 bases respectively, with 8 bases between them. The CDR3 loop reads CASSLAGAEETQYF. The CDR3 DNA sequence: TGTGCCAGCAGCTTAGCAGGAGCCGAAGAGACCCAGTACTTC. The full variable domain, rest sourced from reference TRBV7-9 and TRBJ2-5, is DTGVSQNPRHKITKRGQNVTFRCDPISEHNRLYWYRQTLGQGPEFLTYFQNEAQLEKSRLLSDRFSAERPKGSFSTLEIQRTEQGDSAMYLCASSLAGAEETQYFGPGTRLLVL.

This CDR3 reads CASSLEQGDGNTIYF. The CDR3 region has the DNA TGCGCCAGCAGCTTGGAACAAGGGGATGGAAACACCATATATTTT. This chain joins TRBV5-1 and TRBJ1-3; the D gene is possibly TRBD1 (5 bases). This CDR3 is built from 15 residues. The germline V gene encodes CDR1 SGHRS and CDR2 YFSETQ. Trimming cost V 0 bases and J 3 bases, with 10 bases left between them.

This chain connects TRBV29-1 to TRBJ2-1, with D unresolved. This CDR3 has 13 amino acids. Trimming took 5 bases from V and 0 from J, leaving 8 bases between them. Germline values: CDR1 SQVTM, CDR2 ANQGSEA. The CDR3 sequence is CSVRENSYNEQFF. CDR3 nucleotides: TGCAGCGTTAGAGAGAACTCCTACAATGAGCAGTTCTTC.

The chain recombines TRBV28 with TRBJ1-1, with 7 positions matching TRBD1. This CDR3 is built from 16 residues. Trimming cost V 6 bases and J 2 bases; bases outside gene matches: 12. Germline lookup yields CDR1 MDHEN and CDR2 SYDVKM. CDR3 nucleotides: TGTGCCAGCAGCCGTCACAGAGGGACAGTAAACACTGAAGCTTTCTTT. Amino acid sequence: CASSRHRGTVNTEAFF.

The chain combines TRBV5-1 with TRBJ1-1, with a weak D call TRBD1 (5 bases). Germline lookup yields CDR1 SGHRS and CDR2 YFSETQ. CDR3 length equals 13 residues. V dropped 4 bases and J dropped 1 base, with 8 bases sitting between them. In DNA form, the CDR3 reads TGCGCCAGCAGCGTGGACAAGAACACTGAAGCTTTCTTT. Its protein is CASSVDKNTEAFF. Full variable domain (missing parts from reference TRBV5-1 and TRBJ1-1): KAGVTQTPRYLIKTRGQQVTLSCSPISGHRSVSWYQQTPGQGLQFLFEYFSETQRNKGNFPGRFSGRQFSNSRSEMNVSTLELGDSALYLCASSVDKNTEAFFGQGTRLTVV.

The V and J genes are TRBV19 and TRBJ2-2; no clear D. Germline V gene data show CDR1 as LNHDA and CDR2 as SQIVND (reference sequence). This CDR3 spans 14 amino acids. The V end lost 5 bases, the J end lost 4 bases, and 11 bases lay between the germline ends. CDR3 DNA: TGTGCCAGTAGTCCTTCTACAGCCACCGGGGAGCTGTTTTTT. It yields the protein CASSPSTATGELFF.

J is TRBJ2-1 and V is TRBV5-5, with TRBD2 matching over 7 bases. Germline V gene sequence: CDR1 SGHKS, CDR2 YYEKEE (reference sequence). V was clipped by 3 bases and J by 7 bases; unmatched bases: 10. The CDR3 is 15 amino acids. The DNA of the CDR3 is TGTGCCAGCAGCTCCTACTCGGGGGGAGGGAATGAGCAGTTCTTC. Its protein is CASSSYSGGGNEQFF.

The chain is built from TRBV7-2 and TRBJ1-2, with D perhaps matching TRBD1 (6 bases). Germline V lookup: CDR1 SGHTA, CDR2 FQGNSA. The CDR3 sequence is 14 residues long. Trimming took off 6 bases at V and 7 bases at J, with 18 bases between the two ends. CDR3 sequence (DNA): TGTGCCAGCAGTTTGACAGGCCCTCTTCGTGGCTACACCTTC. This encodes CASSLTGPLRGYTF.

The chain links TRBV2 to TRBJ2-2; 7 nucleotides align to TRBD1. Germline CDR1 reads SNHLY; CDR2 reads FYNNEI. The CDR3 spans 18 residues. Trimming cost V 5 bases and J 4 bases; bases outside gene matches: 16. CDR3 protein: CASSRTILPDRFTGELFF. As DNA, the CDR3 is TGTGCCAGCAGTAGAACGATTCTCCCGGACAGGTTCACCGGGGAGCTGTTTTTT.

V usage is TRBV5-4 and J usage is TRBJ1-2, with TRBD1 matching 7 bases. Unmatched junction bases numbered 4, after V lost 5 bases and J lost 6 bases. Germline V gene sequence: CDR1 SGHNT, CDR2 YYREEE (reference sequence). This CDR3 comprises 12 residues. CDR3 bases: TGTGCCAGCAGTCTCGACAGGGATGGCTACACCTTC. Translating gives CASSLDRDGYTF.